The 16 T cell receptor beta chains below were found in one sample sequenced in a study of cytomegalovirus exposure and HLA in healthy donors (dated by TCRdb to 2017 to 2019). The library was produced with the immunoSEQ multiplex PCR assay. The multiplex PCR relied on a mix of 60 forward primers for TCR Vbeta segments and 13 reverse primers for TCR Jbeta segments. TCRdb mirrors the immuneACCESS table, restricted to in-frame sequences. Some clones are absent from its copies; in checked studies, under half trace to an unresolved V gene, and the reason for the others is unknown. Recorded for this sample are around 88,000 clones; roughly 80% of them occurred a single time. Jointly, the top ten make up less than 9.5% of the sample. The sequenced material came from PBMCs. These receptors were collected from a man in his forties or fifties in good health and CMV-seropositive.

J is TRBJ2-2 and V is TRBV7-2; 11 bases map to TRBD2. The CDR3 totals 17 residues. Trimming cost V 5 bases and J 6 bases; bases outside gene matches: 11. The germline V gene encodes CDR1 SGHTA and CDR2 FQGNSA. The CDR3 nucleotides read TGTGCCAGCAGCGCCAGTCCTAGCGGGGGGCCCGCCGGGGAGCTGTTTTTT. Its protein product is CASSASPSGGPAGELFF.

This clone was detected only once. The rearrangement uses TRBV11-2 and TRBJ1-6; D might be TRBD1 (6 bases). Germline loops: CDR1 SGHAT, CDR2 FQNNGV. The ends were cut back, 3 bases at V and 9 bases at J, with 9 bases in the middle. The CDR3 sequence is 13 residues long. In nucleotides, the CDR3 is TGTGCCAGCAGCTTGGGACAACTTTCACCCCTCCACTTT. This codes for CASSLGQLSPLHF.

The chain uses TRBV9 and TRBJ2-7, with D possibly TRBD2 on 5 matching bases. The CDR3 is 16 residues long. Trimming pared 0 bases from V and 2 bases from J, leaving 15 bases between. Germline CDR1 SGDLS, CDR2 YYNGEE. CDR3 region: CASSVAPDSITYEQYF. DNA of the CDR3: TGTGCCAGCAGCGTAGCTCCGGACTCAATAACCTACGAGCAGTACTTC.

The chain couples TRBV10-3 to TRBJ2-1; D not certain. The CDR3 extends over 12 amino acids. Per germline, CDR1 ENHRY and CDR2 SYGVKD. V lost 2 bases, J lost 8 bases, and 7 bases lay in between. This CDR3 is CAISETVDEQFF. In DNA, the CDR3 is TGTGCCATCAGTGAGACAGTAGATGAGCAGTTCTTC.

The gene calls are TRBV19 and TRBJ1-5, with D possibly TRBD1 on 6 matching bases. V dropped 4 bases and J dropped 2 bases, with 12 bases sitting between them. The germline CDR1 and CDR2 sequences are LNHDA and SQIVND (reference sequence). CDR3 length: 15 amino acids. The CDR3 is CASSTGRGGNQPQHF. In nucleotides, the CDR3 is TGTGCCAGTAGTACAGGGAGGGGGGGCAATCAGCCCCAGCATTTT.

This clone was counted once. The gene calls are TRBV15 and TRBJ2-3, with 9 bases lining up with TRBD1. CDR1 and CDR2 (germline): LNHNV, YYDKDF (reference sequence). V trimming: 5 bases; J trimming: 0 bases; junction bases outside the gene matches: 18. This CDR3 comprises 20 residues. In nucleotides, the CDR3 is TGTGCCACCAGCTCCGGCGGACAGGGGAAAAACCCAACTAGCACAGATACGCAGTATTTT. Translated: CATSSGGQGKNPTSTDTQYF.

The table lists this clone with a few counts. The rearrangement uses TRBV4-1 and TRBJ2-1, with 8 bases matching TRBD2. The J segment lost 2 bases and the V segment lost 3 bases, leaving 9 bases of the junction unmatched. The CDR3 is 17 residues long. Germline loops: CDR1 MGHRA, CDR2 YSYEKL. The CDR3 DNA is TGCGCCAGCAGCCAGGCATCTAAGCGGGGGCCCTACAATGAGCAGTTCTTC. It yields the protein CASSQASKRGPYNEQFF.

This chain joins TRBV7-6 and TRBJ2-2; D is possibly TRBD1 (6 bases). The CDR3 contains 13 residues. V lost 6 bases to trimming and J lost 1 base, with 6 bases between them. Germline loops: CDR1 SGHVS, CDR2 FNYEAQ. This CDR3 reads CASRDRNTGELFF. In DNA form, the CDR3 reads TGTGCCAGCAGGGACAGGAACACCGGGGAGCTGTTTTTT.

This rearrangement joins TRBV7-6 to TRBJ1-4, with TRBD1 identical over 9 bases. CDR1 SGHVS and CDR2 FNYEAQ come from the germline V gene. This CDR3 is 15 amino acids long. The V segment lost 4 bases and the J segment 7 bases; nucleotides outside the gene matches: 7. CDR3 amino acids: CASSSAGTGFEKLFF. The CDR3 DNA is TGTGCCAGCAGCTCCGCGGGGACAGGGTTTGAAAAACTGTTTTTT.

This chain links TRBV6-5 with TRBJ1-6, with 7 bases lining up with TRBD1. Germline trimming cut 6 bases from V and 0 bases from J; bases unmatched to any gene: 2. CDR1 MNHEY and CDR2 SVGAGI come from the germline V gene. There are 15 residues in the CDR3. DNA of the CDR3: TGTGCCAGCAGGACAGGGAGCTCCTATAATTCACCCCTCCACTTT. This translates into CASRTGSSYNSPLHF.

This clone showed up just a few times. The V and J genes are TRBV5-6 and TRBJ2-5, with D uncertain. Deletions cut 7 bases from V and 4 bases from J, with 8 bases between. This CDR3 contains 11 residues. Germline CDR1 is SGHDT and CDR2 is YYEEEE. CDR3 sequence reads: CASQLLETQYF. The CDR3 DNA is TGTGCCAGCCAACTTTTAGAGACCCAGTACTTC.

The chain employs TRBV27 and TRBJ2-5; D is possibly TRBD1 (6 bases). V shed 3 bases and J shed 5 bases, with 13 bases lying between them. There are 14 residues in the CDR3. Germline V gives CDR1 MNHEY, CDR2 SMNVEV (reference sequence). Here the CDR3 DNA reads TGTGCCAGCAGTTTCAGGGGCGCTTGGGAGACCCAGTACTTC. Its protein product is CASSFRGAWETQYF.

The CDR3 protein is CASSRPPGIQETQYF. The CDR3 nucleotides read TGTGCCAGCAGTCGACCCCCAGGGATCCAAGAGACCCAGTACTTC. The V call is TRBV7-9, the J call TRBJ2-5, with D tentatively TRBD1 (5 bases). CDR1 and CDR2 from the germline V gene are SEHNR and FQNEAQ (reference sequence). This CDR3 has 15 amino acids. V shed 6 bases and J shed 1 base, with 15 bases lying between them.

The chain is built from TRBV6-5 and TRBJ2-5; D is uncertain. CDR1 is MNHEY and CDR2 is SVGAGI in the germline V gene. V was clipped by 5 bases and J by 5 bases, with 12 bases between them. This CDR3 has 13 amino acids. The CDR3 region is CASSETFRETQYF. In DNA form, the CDR3 reads TGTGCCAGCAGTGAGACATTTCGGGAGACCCAGTACTTC.

CDR3 protein: CASSEGYGEQFF. The CDR3 DNA reads as TGTGCCAGCAGTGAAGGGTACGGTGAGCAGTTCTTC. J is TRBJ2-1 and V is TRBV2; D gene unclear. Trimming took 1 base from V and 9 from J, leaving 7 bases between them. Per the germline V gene, CDR1 is SNHLY and CDR2 is FYNNEI. There are 12 residues in the CDR3.

Concerning this clone: Mismatch with germline at one junction end may stem from a read error. The J gene is TRBJ1-5, the V gene TRBV15, with unresolved D. The V gene's germline CDR1 is LNHNV and CDR2 YYDKDF (reference sequence). The CDR3 has 13 residues. The DNA of the CDR3 is TGTGCCACCAGCGGGGAGGGAGGATGGGCCCAGAATTTT. Its translation: CATSGEGGWAQNF.